This T cell receptor (beta chain) is drawn from a study of blood T cell repertoires in COVID-19. On the study more broadly: Sites in the United States, Italy and Spain provided acute and convalescent COVID-19 samples. T cells, B-cell-depleted T cells, or PBMCs supplied cDNA or gDNA.

Libraries were prepared by immunoSEQ multiplex PCR; TCRdb keeps only in-frame clonotypes and omits some of them. The data hold hundreds of thousands of clones, with about 87% observed a single time. CDR1 and CDR2 (germline): SGHRS, YFSETQ. The CDR3 is made up of 18 amino acids. Trimming cost V 4 bases and J 4 bases; bases outside gene matches: 15. This receptor was obtained from a human donor in a cohort sampled during active COVID-19. This chain joins TRBV5-1 and TRBJ2-3; 10 bases align to TRBD2. Sample: peripheral blood. The CDR3 sequence is CASSRTTLAGVSADTQYF. The DNA for the CDR3 is TGCGCCAGCAGCCGGACGACCCTAGCGGGAGTGTCTGCAGATACGCAGTATTTT.